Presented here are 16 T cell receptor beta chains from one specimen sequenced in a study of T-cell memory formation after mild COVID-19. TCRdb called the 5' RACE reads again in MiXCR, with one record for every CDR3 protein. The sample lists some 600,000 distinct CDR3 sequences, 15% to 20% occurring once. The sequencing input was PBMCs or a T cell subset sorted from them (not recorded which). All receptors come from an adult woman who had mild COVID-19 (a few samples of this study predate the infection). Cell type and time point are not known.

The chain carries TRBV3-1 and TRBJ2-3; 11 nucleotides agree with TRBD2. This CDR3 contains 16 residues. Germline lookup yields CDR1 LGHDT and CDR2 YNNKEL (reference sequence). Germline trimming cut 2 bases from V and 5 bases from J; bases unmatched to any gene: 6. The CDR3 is CASSQTGTSGGDTQYF. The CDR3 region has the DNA TGTGCCAGCAGCCAAACCGGGACTAGCGGTGGAGATACGCAGTATTTT.

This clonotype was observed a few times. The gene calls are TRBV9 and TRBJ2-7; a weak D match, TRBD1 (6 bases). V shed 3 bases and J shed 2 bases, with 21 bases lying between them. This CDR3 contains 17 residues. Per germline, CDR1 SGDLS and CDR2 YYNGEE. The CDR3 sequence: CASSAQTINRVTYEQYF. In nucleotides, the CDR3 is TGTGCCAGCAGCGCGCAAACCATAAACAGGGTTACCTACGAGCAGTACTTC.

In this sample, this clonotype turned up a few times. For the CDR3, the DNA is TGTGCCAGCACCGGGGGGGGCGTGAACATTCAGTACTTC. Its translation: CASTGGGVNIQYF. The chain combines TRBV6-1 with TRBJ2-4; 8 nucleotides align to TRBD2. Unmatched junction bases numbered 6, after V lost 7 bases and J lost 7 bases. This CDR3 contains 13 residues. CDR1 is MNHNS and CDR2 is SASEGT in the germline V gene.

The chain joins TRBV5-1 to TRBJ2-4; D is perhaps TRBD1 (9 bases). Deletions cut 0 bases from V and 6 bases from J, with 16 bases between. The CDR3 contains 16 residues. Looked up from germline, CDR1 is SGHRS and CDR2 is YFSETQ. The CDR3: CASSLERGTGINIQYF. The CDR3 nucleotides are TGCGCCAGCAGCTTGGAGCGGGGGACAGGGATAAACATTCAGTACTTC.

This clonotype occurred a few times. The CDR3 DNA reads TGCGCCAGCAGCTTGACAGGGACGAGTGTCACAGATACGCAGTATTTT. Translation gives CASSLTGTSVTDTQYF. The chain carries TRBV5-1 and TRBJ2-3, with D possibly being TRBD1 (6 bases). This CDR3 is 16 amino acids long. With 1 base removed from V and 2 bases from J, the gap between germline ends came to 14 bases. Germline loops: CDR1 SGHRS, CDR2 YFSETQ.

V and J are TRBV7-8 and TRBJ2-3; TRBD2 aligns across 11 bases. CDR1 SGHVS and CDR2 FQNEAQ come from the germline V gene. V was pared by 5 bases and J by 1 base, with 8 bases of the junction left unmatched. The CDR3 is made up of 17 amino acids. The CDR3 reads CASSHSGGAGGTDTQYF. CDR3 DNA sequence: TGTGCCAGCAGCCATAGCGGGGGGGCCGGTGGCACAGATACGCAGTATTTT.

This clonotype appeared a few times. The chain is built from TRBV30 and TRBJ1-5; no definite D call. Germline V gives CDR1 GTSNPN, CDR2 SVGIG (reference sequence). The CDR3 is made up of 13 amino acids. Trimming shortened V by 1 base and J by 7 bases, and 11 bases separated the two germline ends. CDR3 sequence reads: CAWSALPGQPQHF. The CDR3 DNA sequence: TGTGCCTGGAGTGCTCTCCCCGGACAGCCCCAGCATTTT. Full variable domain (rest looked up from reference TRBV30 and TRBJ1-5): SQTIHQWPATLVQPVGSPLSLECTVEGTSNPNLYWYRQAAGRGLQLLFYSVGIGQISSEVPQNLSASRPQDRQFILSSKKLLLSDSGFYLCAWSALPGQPQHFGDGTRLSIL.

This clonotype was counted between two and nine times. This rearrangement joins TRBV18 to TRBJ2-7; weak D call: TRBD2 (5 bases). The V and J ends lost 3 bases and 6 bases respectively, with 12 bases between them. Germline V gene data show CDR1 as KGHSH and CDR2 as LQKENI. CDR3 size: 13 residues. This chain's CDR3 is CASSPSSPVEQYF. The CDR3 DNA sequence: TGTGCCAGCTCACCGTCTAGCCCTGTCGAGCAGTACTTC.

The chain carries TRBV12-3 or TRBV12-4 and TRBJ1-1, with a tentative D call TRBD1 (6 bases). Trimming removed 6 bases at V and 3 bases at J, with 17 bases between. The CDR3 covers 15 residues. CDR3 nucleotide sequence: TGTGCCAGCAGGGACCTGGGGGCATGGTACACTGAAGCTTTCTTT. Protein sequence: CASRDLGAWYTEAFF.

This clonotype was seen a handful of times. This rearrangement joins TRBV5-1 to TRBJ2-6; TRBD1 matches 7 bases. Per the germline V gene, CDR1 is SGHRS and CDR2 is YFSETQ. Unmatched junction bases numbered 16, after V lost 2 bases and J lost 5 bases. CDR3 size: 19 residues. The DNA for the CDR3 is TGCGCCAGCAGCTTTGAGAGGACAGGCCCCCCGGGTCGGGCCAACGTCCTGACTTTC. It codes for CASSFERTGPPGRANVLTF. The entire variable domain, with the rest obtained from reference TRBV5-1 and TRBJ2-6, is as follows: KAGVTQTPRYLIKTRGQQVTLSCSPISGHRSVSWYQQTPGQGLQFLFEYFSETQRNKGNFPGRFSGRQFSNSRSEMNVSTLELGDSALYLCASSFERTGPPGRANVLTFGAGSRLTVL.

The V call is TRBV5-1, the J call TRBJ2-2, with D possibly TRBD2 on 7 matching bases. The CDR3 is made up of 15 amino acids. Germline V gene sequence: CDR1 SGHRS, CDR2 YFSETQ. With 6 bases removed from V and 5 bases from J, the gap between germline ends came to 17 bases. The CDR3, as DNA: TGCGCCAGCACTCGGGGGGCGCCGCTGACCGGGGAGCTGTTTTTT. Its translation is CASTRGAPLTGELFF. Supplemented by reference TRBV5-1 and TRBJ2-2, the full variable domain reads KAGVTQTPRYLIKTRGQQVTLSCSPISGHRSVSWYQQTPGQGLQFLFEYFSETQRNKGNFPGRFSGRQFSNSRSEMNVSTLELGDSALYLCASTRGAPLTGELFFGEGSRLTVL.

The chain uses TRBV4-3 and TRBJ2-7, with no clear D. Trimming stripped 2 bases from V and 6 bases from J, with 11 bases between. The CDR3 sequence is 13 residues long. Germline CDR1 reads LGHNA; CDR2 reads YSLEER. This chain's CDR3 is CASSQRTSGEQYF. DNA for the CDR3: TGCGCCAGCAGCCAACGGACCTCAGGCGAGCAGTACTTC.

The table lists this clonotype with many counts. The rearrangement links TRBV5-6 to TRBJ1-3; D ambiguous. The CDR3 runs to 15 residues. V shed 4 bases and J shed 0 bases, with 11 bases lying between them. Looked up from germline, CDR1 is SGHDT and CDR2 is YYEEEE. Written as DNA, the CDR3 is TGTGCCAGCAGCGCGGGCACGGGCTCTGGAAACACCATATATTTT. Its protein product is CASSAGTGSGNTIYF.

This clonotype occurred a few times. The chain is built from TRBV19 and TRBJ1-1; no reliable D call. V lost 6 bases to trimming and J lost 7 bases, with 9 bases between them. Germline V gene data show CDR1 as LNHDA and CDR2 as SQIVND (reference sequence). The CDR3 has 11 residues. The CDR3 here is CASSLFGEAFF. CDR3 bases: TGTGCCAGTAGCCTCTTTGGTGAAGCTTTCTTT.

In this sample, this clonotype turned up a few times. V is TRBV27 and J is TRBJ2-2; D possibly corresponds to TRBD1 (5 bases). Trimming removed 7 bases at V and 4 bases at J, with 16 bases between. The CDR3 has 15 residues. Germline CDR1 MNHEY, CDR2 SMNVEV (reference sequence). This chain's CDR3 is CASKQEHILTGELFF. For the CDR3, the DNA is TGTGCCAGCAAACAGGAGCACATACTCACCGGGGAGCTGTTTTTT.

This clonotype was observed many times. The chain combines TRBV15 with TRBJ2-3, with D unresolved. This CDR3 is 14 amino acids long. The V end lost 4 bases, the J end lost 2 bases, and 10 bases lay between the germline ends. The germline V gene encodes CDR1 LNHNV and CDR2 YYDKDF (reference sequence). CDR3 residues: CATSKGGDTDTQYF. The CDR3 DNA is TGTGCCACCAGCAAGGGCGGAGACACAGATACGCAGTATTTT.